This passage covers 32 T cell receptor beta chains from one sample sequenced in a study of CD8 T cells in Susac syndrome. Reverse transcription used about 0.45 to 1 ug RNA and random hexamers. In TCRdb, the immunoSEQ multiplex PCR reads were re-called with MiXCR into one record per CDR3 protein. The table records 250,000 to 350,000 distinct CDR3 sequences, roughly 84% of them present only once. The specimen sequenced was CD8+ T cells from PBMCs. The receptors shown here come from a human donor with multiple sclerosis.

The V and J genes are TRBV7-9 and TRBJ2-3, with D unresolved. The germline V gene has CDR1 SEHNR and CDR2 FQNEAQ (reference sequence). CDR3 length equals 15 residues. Trimming pared 4 bases from V and 0 bases from J, leaving 11 bases between. This CDR3 reads CASSSPIGSTDTQYF. The CDR3 nucleotides are TGTGCCAGCAGCTCCCCTATCGGGAGCACAGATACGCAGTATTTT.

The rearrangement uses TRBV7-9 and TRBJ2-3, with 11 positions matching TRBD2. The length of the CDR3 is 19 residues. The V segment lost 3 bases and the J segment 2 bases; nucleotides outside the gene matches: 13. Germline V CDR1 and CDR2: SEHNR, FQNEAQ (reference sequence). CDR3 coding DNA: TGTGCCAGCAGCTTTTCCGAAACTAGCGGGAGTTACATCACAGATACGCAGTATTTT. Its protein is CASSFSETSGSYITDTQYF.

V is TRBV23-1 and J is TRBJ2-3, with D perhaps matching TRBD2 (5 bases). TRBV23-1 is sorted into the ORF group, with uncertain function. The CDR3 is 13 residues long. V lost 11 bases and J 4 bases, leaving 16 bases between the germline ends. The CDR3 DNA sequence: TGCGCCTGGTGGAGGCAGGTACCAGATACGCAGTATTTT. The encoded protein is CAWWRQVPDTQYF.

The chain recombines TRBV7-3 with TRBJ1-1; D is unresolved. Trimming left V 3 bases short and J 3 bases short, with 8 bases between. There are 13 residues in the CDR3. Germline V gives CDR1 SGHTA, CDR2 FQGTGA. CDR3 DNA: TGTGCCAGCAGCTTTACGGATTACACTGAAGCTTTCTTT. Translating gives CASSFTDYTEAFF.

V usage is TRBV27 and J usage is TRBJ1-2, with a possible D match to TRBD1 (6 bases). Trimming left V 10 bases short and J 0 bases short, with 18 bases between. From germline, CDR1 is MNHEY and CDR2 SMNVEV (reference sequence). The CDR3 runs 15 residues. CDR3 sequence: CATGGTPITNYGYTF. The CDR3 DNA sequence: TGTGCCACGGGAGGGACACCCATTACTAACTATGGCTACACCTTC.

J is TRBJ2-4 and V is TRBV7-9; D is ambiguous. The germline CDR1 and CDR2 sequences are SEHNR and FQNEAQ (reference sequence). Deletions cut 5 bases from V and 0 bases from J, with 8 bases between. This CDR3 region has 14 residues. The CDR3 coding sequence is TGTGCCAGCAGCCCCCGGATAGCCAAAAACATTCAGTACTTC. Translated, it gives CASSPRIAKNIQYF.

This clonotype was seen once. V usage is TRBV19 and J usage is TRBJ1-5, with 8 bases lining up with TRBD1. V gave up 5 bases and J gave up 9 bases; unmatched junction bases: 9. Per the germline V gene, CDR1 is LNHDA and CDR2 is SQIVND (reference sequence). This CDR3 has 14 residues. The CDR3 region is CASSAGQGGRPQHF. DNA of the CDR3: TGTGCCAGTAGTGCTGGACAGGGAGGTAGGCCCCAGCATTTT.

The genes are TRBV7-9 and TRBJ1-4; D is undetermined. Looked up from germline, CDR1 is SEHNR and CDR2 is FQNEAQ (reference sequence). Deletions cut 5 bases from V and 4 bases from J, with 17 bases between. This CDR3 spans 16 amino acids. CDR3 in amino acids: CASSALDGVLNEKLFF. For the CDR3, the DNA is TGTGCCAGCAGCGCCCTGGACGGAGTCCTTAATGAAAAACTGTTTTTT.

This chain links TRBV5-1 with TRBJ1-1; 7 bases map to TRBD1. The junction had 7 bases not matched to a gene; V was cut back by 4 bases and J by 7 bases. This CDR3 has 13 residues. Germline V gene sequence: CDR1 SGHRS, CDR2 YFSETQ. CDR3 residues: CASSLRDSREAFF. Here the CDR3 DNA reads TGCGCCAGCAGCCTCCGGGACAGTCGTGAAGCTTTCTTT.

The chain has TRBV7-9 and TRBJ2-7; 8 positions match TRBD2. The CDR3 sequence is 14 residues long. The germline CDR1 and CDR2 sequences are SEHNR and FQNEAQ (reference sequence). V shed 9 bases, J shed 2 bases, and the junction held 9 bases outside the gene matches. This chain's CDR3 is CASSGGSATYEQYF. CDR3 DNA: TGTGCCAGTTCGGGAGGGTCGGCGACCTACGAGCAGTACTTC.

The chain joins TRBV7-6 to TRBJ2-6; 7 nucleotides match TRBD2. The CDR3 has 19 residues. The germline CDR1 and CDR2 sequences are SGHVS and FNYEAQ. J gave up 0 bases and V 0 bases, and 8 bases lay outside the gene matches. The CDR3 DNA follows: TGTGCCAGCAGCTTAGCGTGGCCTAGCGGAAGCTCTGGGGCCAACGTCCTGACTTTC. This sequence encodes CASSLAWPSGSSGANVLTF.

The chain combines TRBV7-9 with TRBJ1-5; D gene unclear. There are 14 residues in the CDR3. The germline gives CDR1 SEHNR, CDR2 FQNEAQ (reference sequence). V lost 3 bases, J lost 3 bases, and 9 bases lay in between. The CDR3, as DNA: TGTGCCAGCAGCTTTACCGACCCCAATCAGCCCCAGCATTTT. It is translated as CASSFTDPNQPQHF.

The V gene is TRBV20-1, the J gene TRBJ2-7, with 8 bases identical to TRBD2. This CDR3 is built from 15 residues. CDR1 is DFQATT, CDR2 SNEGSKA, per germline (reference sequence). V gave up 6 bases and J gave up 3 bases; unmatched junction bases: 13. The DNA of the CDR3 is TGCAGTGCGGGAGAGCGCGCTCTAGCGGGCTACGAGCAGTACTTC. It codes for CSAGERALAGYEQYF.

This chain connects TRBV10-3 to TRBJ1-4, with 9 bases fitting TRBD1. Per germline, CDR1 ENHRY and CDR2 SYGVKD. This CDR3 contains 18 residues. V was pared by 2 bases and J by 4 bases, with 11 bases of the junction left unmatched. CDR3 nucleotide sequence: TGTGCCATCAGTGAGAACCGGGACAGGGTTTCGGGTAATGAAAAACTGTTTTTT. This translates into CAISENRDRVSGNEKLFF.

The rearrangement joins TRBV9 to TRBJ2-1; 7 nucleotides agree with TRBD1. Germline values: CDR1 SGDLS, CDR2 YYNGEE. The junction had 4 bases not matched to a gene; V was cut back by 0 bases and J by 4 bases. The CDR3 has 15 residues. The CDR3 loop is CASSVDGTVYNEQFF. Here the CDR3 DNA reads TGTGCCAGCAGCGTAGATGGGACAGTTTACAATGAGCAGTTCTTC.

The chain links TRBV13 to TRBJ2-7; D may be TRBD1 (6 bases). Trimming stripped 5 bases from V and 1 base from J, with 12 bases between. The length of the CDR3 is 14 residues. Germline lookup yields CDR1 PRHDT and CDR2 FYEKMQ (reference sequence). The CDR3 region has the DNA TGTGCCAGCAGCCCACCAGGGGTATCCTACGAGCAGTACTTC. Residues: CASSPPGVSYEQYF.

This clonotype was observed once. V gene TRBV7-9 combines with J gene TRBJ2-7; weak D call: TRBD2 (7 bases). The CDR3 extends over 16 amino acids. Per the germline V gene, CDR1 is SEHNR and CDR2 is FQNEAQ (reference sequence). Trimming pared 5 bases from V and 0 bases from J, leaving 17 bases between. DNA for the CDR3: TGTGCCAGCAGCACGATACAGGGAGGGCCCTCCTACGAGCAGTACTTC. It is translated as CASSTIQGGPSYEQYF.

The J gene is TRBJ2-7, the V gene TRBV12-3 or TRBV12-4, with D perhaps matching TRBD2 (6 bases). The CDR3 covers 13 residues. V was clipped by 7 bases and J by 2 bases, with 12 bases between them. In DNA form, the CDR3 reads TGTGCCAGCAACGCGGGACGACCCTACGAGCAGTACTTC. Its translation is CASNAGRPYEQYF.

V and J are TRBV9 and TRBJ2-5; 14 positions agree with TRBD2. Germline V gene data show CDR1 as SGDLS and CDR2 as YYNGEE. CDR3 length equals 16 residues. After removal of 4 bases from V and 5 bases from J, the junction contained 7 bases not matched to a gene. The CDR3 bases are TGTGCCAGCAGCCCCGGACGGACTAGCGGGGGGGAGACCCAGTACTTC. It translates to CASSPGRTSGGETQYF. The entire variable domain, with the rest obtained from reference TRBV9 and TRBJ2-5, is as follows: DSGVTQTPKHLITATGQRVTLRCSPRSGDLSVYWYQQSLDQGLQFLIQYYNGEERAKGNILERFSAQQFPDLHSELNLSSLELGDSALYFCASSPGRTSGGETQYFGPGTRLLVL.

This clonotype was counted a single time. The chain combines TRBV7-9 with TRBJ2-6, with D possibly being TRBD2 (6 bases). The length of the CDR3 is 16 residues. CDR1 and CDR2 (germline): SEHNR, FQNEAQ (reference sequence). The ends were cut back, 5 bases at V and 0 bases at J, with 11 bases in the middle. This CDR3 reads CASSLGGASGANVLTF. CDR3 DNA sequence: TGTGCCAGCAGCCTCGGCGGGGCCTCTGGGGCCAACGTCCTGACTTTC.

The V and J genes are TRBV9 and TRBJ2-7, with D possibly called TRBD1 or TRBD2 (5 bases each). This CDR3 has 12 residues. With 5 bases removed from V and 2 bases from J, the gap between germline ends came to 8 bases. The germline V gene encodes CDR1 SGDLS and CDR2 YYNGEE. CDR3 amino acids: CASRGDTYEQYF. DNA of the CDR3: TGTGCCAGCAGGGGGGATACCTACGAGCAGTACTTC.

The CDR3 here is CASSFGGDSHYGYTF. Here the CDR3 DNA reads TGTGCCAGCAGCTTCGGAGGGGACAGCCACTATGGCTACACCTTC. V usage is TRBV7-9 and J usage is TRBJ1-2; the match to TRBD1 covers 7 bases. The V gene end was trimmed by 3 bases and the J gene end by 3 bases; junction bases not matched to a gene: 7. The CDR3 is 15 residues long. Germline CDR1 SEHNR, CDR2 FQNEAQ (reference sequence).

This clonotype was recorded once. The chain recombines TRBV27 with TRBJ2-1; perhaps TRBD2 as D (5 bases). From germline, CDR1 is MNHEY and CDR2 SMNVEV (reference sequence). The length of the CDR3 is 19 residues. V was shortened by 3 bases and J by 1 base, with 22 bases between the two germline ends. CDR3: CASSFRGFRTAASYNEQFF. DNA for the CDR3: TGTGCCAGCAGTTTCCGGGGTTTTAGGACGGCTGCATCCTACAATGAGCAGTTCTTC.

This clonotype turned up a few times. J is TRBJ2-1 and V is TRBV6-2 or TRBV6-3; D could derive from TRBD1 or TRBD2 (5 bases each). The V and J ends lost 8 bases and 5 bases respectively, with 7 bases between them. The germline V gene encodes CDR1 MNHEY and CDR2 SVGEGT. This CDR3 has 11 amino acids. CDR3 sequence reads: CASGGDNEQFF. The CDR3 DNA reads as TGTGCCAGCGGGGGAGACAATGAGCAGTTCTTC.

The chain employs TRBV28 and TRBJ2-3; D not certain. CDR1 is MDHEN and CDR2 is SYDVKM in the germline V gene. V lost 5 bases to trimming and J lost 6 bases, with 12 bases between them. The CDR3 runs 13 residues. CDR3 in DNA: TGTGCCAGCAGTCCTCTGTTGGGGGATACGCAGTATTTT. Translating it yields CASSPLLGDTQYF.

The chain uses TRBV28 and TRBJ2-6, with 7 nucleotides matching TRBD1. This CDR3 spans 17 amino acids. The V segment lost 3 bases and the J segment 3 bases; nucleotides outside the gene matches: 8. CDR1 MDHEN and CDR2 SYDVKM come from the germline V gene. This chain's CDR3 is CASSFPHDRVGANVLTF. The CDR3 DNA sequence: TGTGCCAGCAGTTTCCCCCATGACAGGGTTGGGGCCAACGTCCTGACTTTC.

The chain recombines TRBV7-9 with TRBJ1-5; D gene uncertain. Germline V gene data show CDR1 as SEHNR and CDR2 as FQNEAQ (reference sequence). The CDR3 runs 18 residues. Trimming removed 1 base at V and 0 bases at J, with 16 bases between. The DNA of the CDR3 is TGTGCCAGCAGCTTAGAGTACGGCAACAGAGATAGCAATCAGCCCCAGCATTTT. This gives the protein CASSLEYGNRDSNQPQHF.

This chain connects TRBV7-9 to TRBJ2-7; 7 bases line up with TRBD1. The germline V gene encodes CDR1 SEHNR and CDR2 FQNEAQ (reference sequence). J lost 3 bases, V lost 5 bases, and 10 bases had no gene match. The CDR3 contains 15 residues. The CDR3 region has the DNA TGTGCCAGCAGCGCCCACAGGGGCCTCATCTACGAGCAGTACTTC. It codes for CASSAHRGLIYEQYF.

This clonotype came up a few times. V is TRBV5-4 and J is TRBJ2-7; 9 positions match TRBD2. CDR3 size: 14 residues. CDR1 is SGHNT and CDR2 is YYREEE in the germline V gene (reference sequence). Trimming took 6 bases from V and 2 from J; bases not matched to a gene: 6. CDR3 amino acids: CASTPSGNPYEQYF. Written as DNA, the CDR3 is TGTGCCAGCACCCCTAGCGGGAACCCCTACGAGCAGTACTTC.

The chain employs TRBV9 and TRBJ2-1; perhaps TRBD2 as D (6 bases). V lost 3 bases, J lost 4 bases, and 8 bases lay in between. Germline loops: CDR1 SGDLS, CDR2 YYNGEE. This CDR3 is 13 amino acids long. Written as DNA, the CDR3 is TGTGCCAGCAGCGCGGGACTTTACAATGAGCAGTTCTTC. Its protein product is CASSAGLYNEQFF. The full variable domain, completed using reference TRBV9 and TRBJ2-1, is DSGVTQTPKHLITATGQRVTLRCSPRSGDLSVYWYQQSLDQGLQFLIQYYNGEERAKGNILERFSAQQFPDLHSELNLSSLELGDSALYFCASSAGLYNEQFFGPGTRLTVL.

The chain carries TRBV12-3 or TRBV12-4 and TRBJ2-7, with D uncertain. The CDR3 consists of 13 residues. The V end was cut by 7 bases, the J end by 2 bases, with 12 bases between. The CDR3, as DNA: TGTGCCAGCACAGAGGCCTACGCCTACGAGCAGTACTTC. It yields the protein CASTEAYAYEQYF.

The rearrangement links TRBV9 to TRBJ2-3; TRBD2 is a possible D gene (5 bases). Trimming removed 3 bases from V and 5 bases from J, with 7 bases in between. The germline CDR1 and CDR2 sequences are SGDLS and YYNGEE. The CDR3 is 12 residues long. The chain's CDR3 is CASSAEVDTQYF. CDR3 in DNA: TGTGCCAGCAGCGCGGAGGTAGATACGCAGTATTTT.